One T cell receptor (beta chain) is described in this entry. The specificity of this receptor is unknown. Base quality data are lacking; no much larger clone is found one base away. In Seattle, one collaborating source enrolled patients while the infection was active and tracked those patients longitudinally over the course of disease. The collaborating institutions used their own protocols to collect whole blood in K2EDTA tubes. For TCRbeta analysis, collaborator samples were shipped as frozen whole blood, as isolated PBMCs, or as DNA extracted from either sample type. The record originates from a study of blood T cell repertoires in COVID-19 (dated by TCRdb to 2018 to 2021). As for the study more broadly: Samples covering the acute and convalescent phases of COVID-19 were provided by collaborators in the United States, Italy and Spain. The material from the prospective study consisted of cDNA or gDNA derived from T cells, B-cell-depleted T cells, or PBMCs. Subjects who had been exposed to COVID-19, were actively infected with it, or had recovered from it provided the deeply sampled blood TCRbeta repertoires that made up the dataset. A freely available public database, intended as a resource for researchers studying the immune response to SARS-CoV-2, is where the repertoires were released. Samples came from the ongoing ImmuneRACE study (first 160 participants) plus 1,254 subjects from 6 global collaborators. A de-identified subject ID, COVID-19 status, age in years and sex were almost always included in the sample metadata. Where available, HLA class I and class II types were obtained from metadata supplied by the sample provider rather than from assay-based typing.

The immunoSEQ Assay, a bias-controlled multiplex PCR, was used to amplify TCRbeta CDR3 regions from genomic DNA. The authors' pipeline ran thus. Nucleated cell counts per sample were estimated from amplification of reference gene primers within the assay. To quantify the absolute abundance of each unique TCRbeta CDR3 rearrangement, sequence reads were collapsed and filtered. For each sample, productive Simpson clonality was calculated by taking the square root of Simpson's diversity index across productive rearrangements. Imported from immuneACCESS, the table was reduced by TCRdb to in-frame sequences with V and J called. These copies leave out some clones; in studies compared against another copy, an unresolved V gene accounts for under half, and the cause of the remainder is not known. V, J and clone size derive from that table, while D and trimming were established from the DNA sequence. In this sample the table shows 300,000 to 350,000 clones, about 90% of which occur a single time. The ten biggest clones cover roughly 2.9% of the sample.

The germline V gene specifies MGHDK as CDR1 and SYGVNS as CDR2. CDR3 length: 15 amino acids, cysteine to phenylalanine. The sequence is cut down to CDR3 DNA, 45 bases in frame from base 1. Trimming takes 3 bases off V and 6 bases off J; junction bases not matched to a gene: 5. General findings and caveats noted by the study authors: The quantity of clinical and demographic metadata differed by source and by participant and was supplied without curation.

The receptor chain draws on TRBV25-1 and TRBJ1-4; a stretch of 9 junction bases matches TRBD1. The sequenced sample consisted of peripheral blood. The sequence came from a woman in her twenties or thirties with COVID-19, enrolled during active disease. The CDR3 protein is CASSDFTGGDEKLFF. The nucleotide sequence reads TGTGCCAGCAGTGATTTTACAGGGGGCGATGAAAAACTGTTTTTT.